This TCR beta chain was obtained from a study of blood T cell repertoires in COVID-19. Study-wide background: The analysed material was cDNA or gDNA that came from T cells, B-cell-depleted T cells, or PBMCs.

Clones were read by immunoSEQ multiplex PCR, and TCRdb kept only the in-frame ones, dropping some. The sample lists approximately 130,000 clones; about 86% were seen once. Looked up from germline, CDR1 is SGHRS and CDR2 is YFSETQ. The V and J ends lost 3 bases and 2 bases, in that order; junction bases with no gene match: 8. This CDR3 has 16 residues. Material: peripheral blood. This sequence joins TRBV5-1 and TRBJ1-2; 9 nucleotides agree with TRBD1. The TCR originated in a woman aged 45-65 years with acute or convalescent COVID-19. The CDR3 spells CASSSAPGQGNYGYTF. The CDR3 DNA sequence: TGCGCCAGCAGCTCAGCCCCCGGACAGGGGAACTATGGCTACACCTTC.